This TCR beta chain was identified in a study of CD8+ T cells in alopecia areata. Study-wide context: The drug, tofacitinib, lasted 6 to 18 months, followed by 6 months off drug.

Those with alopecia areata gave lesional scalp punch biopsies and peripheral blood. This clone was counted a few times. Its antigen is unknown. General study results and limits: Sequencing of scalp tissue also captures the resident alphabeta T cells of normal skin. Scalp lesions, especially in alopecia totalis/universalis, had higher clonality than normal scalp.

RNA was isolated and reverse transcribed to cDNA, the sequencing template. TCRdb keeps only in-frame clones here, not all; method: immunoSEQ multiplex PCR. The table lists some 170,000 clones, more than 60% of them singletons. Germline V gene lookup returns CDR1 LNHNV and CDR2 YYDKDF (reference sequence). There are 15 residues in the CDR3. Germline trimming cut 1 base from V and 5 bases from J; bases unmatched to any gene: 4. Sequenced material: CD4+ T cells sorted from blood, taken at week 0. V usage is TRBV15 and J usage is TRBJ1-1, with TRBD1 matching over 10 bases. This sequence was found in a human donor with alopecia areata. The CDR3 reads CATSRGQGASTEAFF. In DNA form, the CDR3 reads TGTGCCACCAGCAGAGGACAGGGGGCAAGTACTGAAGCTTTCTTT.